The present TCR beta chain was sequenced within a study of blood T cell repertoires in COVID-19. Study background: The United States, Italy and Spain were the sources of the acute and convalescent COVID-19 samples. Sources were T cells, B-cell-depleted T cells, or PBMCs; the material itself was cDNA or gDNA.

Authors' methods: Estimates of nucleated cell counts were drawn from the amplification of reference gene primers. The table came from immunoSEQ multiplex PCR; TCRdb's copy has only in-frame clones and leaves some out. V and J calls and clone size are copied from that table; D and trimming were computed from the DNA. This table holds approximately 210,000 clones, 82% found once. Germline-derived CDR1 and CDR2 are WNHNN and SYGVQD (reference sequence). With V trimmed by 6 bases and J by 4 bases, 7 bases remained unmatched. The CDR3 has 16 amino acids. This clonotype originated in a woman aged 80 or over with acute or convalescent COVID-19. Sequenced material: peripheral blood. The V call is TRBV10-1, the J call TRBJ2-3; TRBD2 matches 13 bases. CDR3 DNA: TGCGCCAGCAGCCTAAGGACTAGCGGGGGTGCAGATACGCAGTATTTT. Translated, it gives CASSLRTSGGADTQYF.